This TCR beta chain derives from a study of STAT5B mutations in CD4+ large granular lymphocyte leukemia. Buffy coats from healthy blood donors served as controls. A remark on this clone: The antigen is not known.

The assay was run at survey level. Sequenced by immunoSEQ multiplex PCR; TCRdb stores in-frame clones only, minus some. There are some 34,000 clones in the sample; less than 85% occur only once, and less than 9% lies in the top ten. Per germline, CDR1 SGHRS and CDR2 YFSETQ. This CDR3 region has 15 residues. V gave up 4 bases and J gave up 6 bases, with 18 bases separating them. The study's findings and limits: Patient CD4-sorted repertoires stayed more clonal than healthy ones after leukemic-clone removal.

The gene calls are TRBV5-1 and TRBJ2-3; the D gene is possibly TRBD2 (6 bases). The sequenced sample was CD4+ T cells from blood buffy coats. This TCR came from a human donor in good health. The CDR3 sequence is CASSGGAGIEDTQYF. As DNA, the CDR3 is TGCGCCAGCAGCGGCGGTGCGGGGATAGAGGATACGCAGTATTTT.